This T cell receptor beta chain originates from a study of blood T cell repertoires in COVID-19. This CDR3 region has 15 residues. Germline V gene sequence: CDR1 GTSNPN, CDR2 SVGIG (reference sequence). Trimming removed 5 bases at V and 7 bases at J, with 18 bases between. In the original analysis: Amplification from reference gene primers served as the basis for estimated nucleated cell counts. TCRdb's table, derived via immunoSEQ multiplex PCR, lists solely in-frame clones and lacks some. D and trimming come from the DNA, and the V and J calls and clone size come from that table. This sample carries roughly 140,000 clones, around 84% of them seen once, and the ten largest clones take about 9.4%.

The receptor was derived from a man aged 55 to 70 with active or convalescent COVID-19. Input material: peripheral blood. The chain is built from TRBV30 and TRBJ1-6; D gene ambiguous. Here the CDR3 reads CAWDSGLSGNSPLHF. In nucleotides, the CDR3 is TGTGCCTGGGACTCGGGCCTATCGGGGAATTCACCCCTCCACTTT. Complete variable domain (other parts from reference TRBV30 and TRBJ1-6): SQTIHQWPATLVQPVGSPLSLECTVEGTSNPNLYWYRQAAGRGLQLLFYSVGIGQISSEVPQNLSASRPQDRQFILSSKKLLLSDSGFYLCAWDSGLSGNSPLHFGNGTRLTVT.